Detailed here is one TCR beta chain. Antigen specificity is unknown. The entry originates in a study of T-cell memory formation after mild COVID-19. Study-wide points: Contracting CD4+ clones were located mainly in CM and EM, and CD8+ clones in EMRA. Clones that got smaller from day 15 to 85 had even CD4/CD8, while clones growing later tipped toward CD4+. Still unconfirmed is whether the second-wave clones peaking on day 37 recognized SARS-CoV-2. Several responding clones turned up in pre-infection memory, indicating that cross-reactive memory may have taken part.

One entry per CDR3 protein, called by TCRdb with MiXCR from the 5' RACE reads. The sample consists of some 250,000 distinct CDR3 sequences, roughly 17% of them appearing once. Germline lookup yields CDR1 SQVTM and CDR2 ANQGSEA. This CDR3 has 13 amino acids. Between the trimmed V and J ends, which lost 6 bases and 6 bases, there was a span of 15 bases. The sample was PBMCs or a T cell subset sorted from them (not recorded which). The TCR originated in a man aged 18 to 35 who had mild COVID-19 (a few samples of this study predate the infection). Cell type and time point are not known. This chain joins TRBV29-1 and TRBJ1-5; D remains ambiguous. The CDR3 DNA reads TGCAGCGTGGGGTGGAGGGCGGGTCAGCCCCAGCATTTT. Translated, it gives CSVGWRAGQPQHF.